This is a list of T cell receptor beta chains from one sample in a study of blood T cell repertoires in COVID-19. TCRdb keeps only in-frame clones here, not all; method: immunoSEQ multiplex PCR. The sample holds about 290,000 clones, 89% seen once. Sequences were obtained from PBMCs or T cells enriched from blood (not recorded which). These receptors were collected from a woman in her thirties or forties who had recovered from COVID-19. CDR3s include the opening cysteine and the closing phenylalanine or tryptophan. The D gene is left open where the match is weak. Size is stated for part of the rows, as once, few or many counts, or as a class when the clone is expanded.

D: TRBD1; size: -; V: TRBV2; J: TRBJ2-5; length: 13; DNA: TGTGCCAGCAGGGACAGGACCACGGAGACCCAGTACTTC; CDR3: CASRDRTTETQYF
D: -; size: -; V: TRBV5-6; J: TRBJ1-2; length: 13; DNA: TGTGCCAGCAGCCCGGTGGGCCTATATGGCTACACCTTC; CDR3: CASSPVGLYGYTF
D: -; size: -; V: TRBV4-3; J: TRBJ1-1; length: 16; DNA: TGCGCCAGCAGCCAGGGAATCGGACTCTTCGACACTGAAGCTTTCTTT; CDR3: CASSQGIGLFDTEAFF
D: TRBD1; size: -; V: TRBV7-9; J: TRBJ1-2; length: 15; DNA: TGTGCCAGCAGCGGGCGGGACAGGGGCAACTATGGCTACACCTTC; CDR3: CASSGRDRGNYGYTF
D: -; size: -; V: TRBV30; J: TRBJ2-2; length: 14; DNA: TGTGCCTGGAACAGGGGGAGGGTAAGGGGGGAGCTGTTTTTT; CDR3: CAWNRGRVRGELFF
D: -; size: -; V: TRBV29-1; J: TRBJ2-7; length: 13; DNA: TGCAGCGTTGGGGCAGGGAAGACCTACGAGCAGTACTTC; CDR3: CSVGAGKTYEQYF
D: -; size: -; V: TRBV28; J: TRBJ1-2; length: 13; DNA: TGTGCCAGCAGCCCGTCCGACATCTATGGCTACACCTTC; CDR3: CASSPSDIYGYTF
D: TRBD1; size: few; V: TRBV2; J: TRBJ1-1; length: 13; DNA: TGTGCCAGCAGCCCGGGACAGGGGGCTGAAGCTTTCTTT; CDR3: CASSPGQGAEAFF
D: -; size: -; V: TRBV30; J: TRBJ1-2; length: 14; DNA: TGTGCCTGTTTAAAGCCGAGGGTATTCTATGGCTACACCTTC; CDR3: CACLKPRVFYGYTF
D: -; size: -; V: TRBV2; J: TRBJ1-2; length: 13; DNA: TGTGCCAGCAGTGAACTCAGGGATGACGGCTACACCTTC; CDR3: CASSELRDDGYTF
D: TRBD1; size: -; V: TRBV5-1; J: TRBJ1-2; length: 15; DNA: TGCGCCAGCAGCTGGGGGGTGCAGGGGACAGGTGGCTACACCTTC; CDR3: CASSWGVQGTGGYTF
D: TRBD1; size: -; V: TRBV28; J: TRBJ2-7; length: 13; DNA: TGTGCCACCAGGACAGGGAGCTCCTACGAGCAGTACTTC; CDR3: CATRTGSSYEQYF
D: TRBD1; size: -; V: TRBV9; J: TRBJ1-2; length: 14; DNA: TGTGCCAGCGGCCTACAGGGGGCGCGATATGGCTACACCTTC; CDR3: CASGLQGARYGYTF
D: TRBD1; size: -; V: TRBV19; J: TRBJ2-3; length: 13; DNA: TGTGCCAGTAGTATGCTCGGGACAGGGTTGCAGTATTTT; CDR3: CASSMLGTGLQYF
D: -; size: once; V: TRBV6-1; J: TRBJ1-1; length: 16; DNA: TGTGCCAGCAGTGAAAGGGGGAATCCTACGAGGGCTGAAGCTTTCTTT; CDR3: CASSERGNPTRAEAFF
D: TRBD2; size: once; V: TRBV5-4; J: TRBJ2-6; length: 17; DNA: TGTGCCAGCAGCTTTAGCGGGAGGGCCACTGGGGCCAACGTCCTGACTTTC; CDR3: CASSFSGRATGANVLTF
D: TRBD2; size: -; V: TRBV4-1; J: TRBJ2-1; length: 16; DNA: TGCGCCAGCAGGCAGGTCACCCCCGGGGGGGCGAGTGAGCAGTTCTTC; CDR3: CASRQVTPGGASEQFF
D: -; size: -; V: TRBV6-5; J: TRBJ1-5; length: 14; DNA: TGTGCCACCTCCCAGGCCACGAGCAATCAGCCCCAGCATTTT; CDR3: CATSQATSNQPQHF
D: TRBD1; size: -; V: TRBV5-1; J: TRBJ2-2; length: 16; DNA: TGCGCCAGCAGCAGCCGAGGACAGGGGTACACCGGGGAGCTGTTTTTT; CDR3: CASSSRGQGYTGELFF
D: -; size: -; V: TRBV21-1; J: TRBJ1-2; length: 12; DNA: TGTGCCAGCAGCTCTCGGACAAGTGGCTACACCTTC; CDR3: CASSSRTSGYTF
D: TRBD1; size: -; V: TRBV2; J: TRBJ2-5; length: 14; DNA: TGTGCCAGCAGTCCACGGACAGGGGGGGAGACCCAGTACTTC; CDR3: CASSPRTGGETQYF
D: -; size: -; V: TRBV4-1; J: TRBJ1-3; length: 17; DNA: TGCGCCAGCAGCCGAGGGGACATTTCGATCTCTGGAAACACCATATATTTT; CDR3: CASSRGDISISGNTIYF